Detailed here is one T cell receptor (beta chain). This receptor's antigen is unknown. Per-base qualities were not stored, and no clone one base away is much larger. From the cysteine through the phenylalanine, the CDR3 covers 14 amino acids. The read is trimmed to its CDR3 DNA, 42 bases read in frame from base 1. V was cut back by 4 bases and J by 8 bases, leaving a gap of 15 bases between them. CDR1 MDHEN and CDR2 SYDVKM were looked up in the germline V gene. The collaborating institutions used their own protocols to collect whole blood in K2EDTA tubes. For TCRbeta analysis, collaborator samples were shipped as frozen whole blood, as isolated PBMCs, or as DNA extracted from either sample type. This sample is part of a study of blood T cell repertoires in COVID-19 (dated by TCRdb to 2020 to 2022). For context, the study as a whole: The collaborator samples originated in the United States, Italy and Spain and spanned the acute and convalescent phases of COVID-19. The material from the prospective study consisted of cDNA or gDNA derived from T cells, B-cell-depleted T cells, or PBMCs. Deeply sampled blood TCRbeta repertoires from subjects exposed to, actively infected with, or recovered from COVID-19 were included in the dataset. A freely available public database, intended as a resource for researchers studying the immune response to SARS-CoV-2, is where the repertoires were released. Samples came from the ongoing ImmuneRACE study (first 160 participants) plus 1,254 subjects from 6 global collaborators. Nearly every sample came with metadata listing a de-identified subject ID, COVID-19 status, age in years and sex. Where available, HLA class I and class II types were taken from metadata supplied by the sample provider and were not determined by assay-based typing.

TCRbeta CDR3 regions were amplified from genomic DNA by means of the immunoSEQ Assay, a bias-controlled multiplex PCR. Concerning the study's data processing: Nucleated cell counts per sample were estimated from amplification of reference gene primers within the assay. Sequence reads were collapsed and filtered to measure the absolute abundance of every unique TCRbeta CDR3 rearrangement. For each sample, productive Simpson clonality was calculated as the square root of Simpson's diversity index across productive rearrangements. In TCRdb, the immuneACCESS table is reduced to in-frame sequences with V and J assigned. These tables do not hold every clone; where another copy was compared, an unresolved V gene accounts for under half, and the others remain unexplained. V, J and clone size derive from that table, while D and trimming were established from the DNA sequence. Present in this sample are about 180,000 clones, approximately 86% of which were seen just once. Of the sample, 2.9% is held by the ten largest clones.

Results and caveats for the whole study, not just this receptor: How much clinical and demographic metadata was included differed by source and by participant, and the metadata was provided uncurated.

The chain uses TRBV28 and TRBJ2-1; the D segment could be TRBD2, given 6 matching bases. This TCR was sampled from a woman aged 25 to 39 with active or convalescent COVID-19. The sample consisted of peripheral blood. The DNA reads TGTGCCAGCAGTTGGGACTCCACCTCCGATGAGCAGTTCTTC. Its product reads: CASSWDSTSDEQFF.